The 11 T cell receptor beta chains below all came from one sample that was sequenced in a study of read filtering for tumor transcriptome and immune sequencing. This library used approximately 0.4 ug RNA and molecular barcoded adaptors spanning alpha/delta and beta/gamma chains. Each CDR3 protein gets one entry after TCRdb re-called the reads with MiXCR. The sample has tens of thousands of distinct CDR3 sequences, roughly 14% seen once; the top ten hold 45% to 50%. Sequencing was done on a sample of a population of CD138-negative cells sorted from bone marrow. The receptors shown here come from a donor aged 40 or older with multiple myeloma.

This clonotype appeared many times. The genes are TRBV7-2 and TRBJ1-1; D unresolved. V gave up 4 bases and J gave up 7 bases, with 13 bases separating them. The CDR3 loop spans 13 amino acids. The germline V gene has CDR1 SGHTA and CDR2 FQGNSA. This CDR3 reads CASSSPQTDEAFF. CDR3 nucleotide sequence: TGTGCCAGCAGCTCCCCACAGACCGATGAAGCTTTCTTT. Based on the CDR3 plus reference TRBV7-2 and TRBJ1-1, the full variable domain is GAGVSQSPSNKVTEKGKDVELRCDPISGHTALYWYRQSLGQGLEFLIYFQGNSAPDKSGLPSDRFSAERTGGSVSTLTIQRTQQEDSAVYLCASSSPQTDEAFFGQGTRLTVV.

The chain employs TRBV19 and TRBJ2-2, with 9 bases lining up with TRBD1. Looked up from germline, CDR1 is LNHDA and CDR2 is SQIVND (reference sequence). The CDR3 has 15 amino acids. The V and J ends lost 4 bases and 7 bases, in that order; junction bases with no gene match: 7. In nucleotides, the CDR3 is TGTGCCAGTAGTAGCCGGGACAGGGTGTTCGGGGAGCTGTTTTTT. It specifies CASSSRDRVFGELFF.

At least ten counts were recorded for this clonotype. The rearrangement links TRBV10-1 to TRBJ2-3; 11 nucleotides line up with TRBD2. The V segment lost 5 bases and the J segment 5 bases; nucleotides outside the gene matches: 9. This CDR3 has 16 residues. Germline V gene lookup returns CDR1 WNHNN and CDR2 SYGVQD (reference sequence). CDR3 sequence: CASSQTSGKGEDTQYF. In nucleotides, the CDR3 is TGCGCCAGCAGTCAGACTAGCGGGAAGGGAGAAGATACGCAGTATTTT.

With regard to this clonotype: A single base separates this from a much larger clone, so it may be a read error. CDR3 coding DNA: TGTGCCAGCGGCTTAGGCGCCAGGTCAACAGGTAGCAATCAGCCCCAGCATTTT. It translates to CASGLGARSTGSNQPQHF. The chain employs TRBV7-8 and TRBJ1-5; maybe TRBD1 (5 bases). The CDR3 runs to 18 residues. CDR1 SGHVS and CDR2 FQNEAQ come from the germline V gene.

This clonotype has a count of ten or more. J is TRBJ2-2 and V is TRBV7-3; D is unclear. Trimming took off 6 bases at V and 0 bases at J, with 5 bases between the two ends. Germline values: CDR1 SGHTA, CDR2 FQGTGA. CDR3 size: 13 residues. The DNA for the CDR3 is TGTGCCAGCAGACCCGCGAACACCGGGGAGCTGTTTTTT. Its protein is CASRPANTGELFF.

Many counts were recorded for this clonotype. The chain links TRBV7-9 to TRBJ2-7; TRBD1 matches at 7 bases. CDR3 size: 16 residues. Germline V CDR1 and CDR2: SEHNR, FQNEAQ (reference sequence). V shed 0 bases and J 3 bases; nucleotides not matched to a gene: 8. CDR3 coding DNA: TGTGCCAGCAGCTTAGCGCTAGGGGACAGAGGCTACGAGCAGTACTTC. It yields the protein CASSLALGDRGYEQYF.

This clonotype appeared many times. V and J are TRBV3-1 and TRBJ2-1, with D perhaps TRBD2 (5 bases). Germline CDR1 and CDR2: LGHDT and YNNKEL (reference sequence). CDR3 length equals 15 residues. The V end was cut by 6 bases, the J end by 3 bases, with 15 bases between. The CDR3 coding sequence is TGTGCCAGCAGGGACGGACTGTCCTACTACAATGAGCAGTTCTTC. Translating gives CASRDGLSYYNEQFF.

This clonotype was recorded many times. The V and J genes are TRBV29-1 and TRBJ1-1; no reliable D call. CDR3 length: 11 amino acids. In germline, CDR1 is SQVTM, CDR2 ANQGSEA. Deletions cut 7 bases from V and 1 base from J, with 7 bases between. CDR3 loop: CSAYKNTEAFF. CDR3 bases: TGCAGCGCATACAAGAACACTGAAGCTTTCTTT. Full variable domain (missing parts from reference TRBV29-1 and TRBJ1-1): SAVISQKPSRDICQRGTSLTIQCQVDSQVTMMFWYRQQPGQSLTLIATANQGSEATYESGFVIDKFPISRPNLTFSTLTVSNMSPEDSSIYLCSAYKNTEAFFGQGTRLTVV.

CDR3 sequence (DNA): TGTGCCAGCAGCTTAGGGGGACTCAATGAAAAACTGTTTTTT. Translating gives CASSLGGLNEKLFF. The chain links TRBV11-2 to TRBJ1-4; maybe TRBD1 (5 bases). V shed 1 base and J shed 5 bases, with 8 bases lying between them. The germline gives CDR1 SGHAT, CDR2 FQNNGV. The CDR3 sequence is 14 residues long. Based on the CDR3 plus reference TRBV11-2 and TRBJ1-4, the full variable domain is EAGVAQSPRYKIIEKRQSVAFWCNPISGHATLYWYQQILGQGPKLLIQFQNNGVVDDSQLPKDRFSAERLKGVDSTLKIQPAKLEDSAVYLCASSLGGLNEKLFFGSGTQLSVL.

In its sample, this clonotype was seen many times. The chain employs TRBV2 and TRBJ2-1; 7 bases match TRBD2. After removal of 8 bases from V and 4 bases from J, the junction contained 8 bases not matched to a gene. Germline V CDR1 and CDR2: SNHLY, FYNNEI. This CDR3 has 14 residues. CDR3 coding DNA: TGTGCCAGCGTCAGGCTAGCGGCTTACAATGAGCAGTTCTTC. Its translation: CASVRLAAYNEQFF.

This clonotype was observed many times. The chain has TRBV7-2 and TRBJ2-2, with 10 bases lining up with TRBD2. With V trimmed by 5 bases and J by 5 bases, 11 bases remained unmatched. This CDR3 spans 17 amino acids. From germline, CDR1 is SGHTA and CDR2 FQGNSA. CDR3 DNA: TGTGCCAGCAGCCCCTACCCTAGCGGGAGCCAAACCGGGGAGCTGTTTTTT. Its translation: CASSPYPSGSQTGELFF. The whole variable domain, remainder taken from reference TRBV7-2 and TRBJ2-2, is GAGVSQSPSNKVTEKGKDVELRCDPISGHTALYWYRQSLGQGLEFLIYFQGNSAPDKSGLPSDRFSAERTGGSVSTLTIQRTQQEDSAVYLCASSPYPSGSQTGELFFGEGSRLTVL.